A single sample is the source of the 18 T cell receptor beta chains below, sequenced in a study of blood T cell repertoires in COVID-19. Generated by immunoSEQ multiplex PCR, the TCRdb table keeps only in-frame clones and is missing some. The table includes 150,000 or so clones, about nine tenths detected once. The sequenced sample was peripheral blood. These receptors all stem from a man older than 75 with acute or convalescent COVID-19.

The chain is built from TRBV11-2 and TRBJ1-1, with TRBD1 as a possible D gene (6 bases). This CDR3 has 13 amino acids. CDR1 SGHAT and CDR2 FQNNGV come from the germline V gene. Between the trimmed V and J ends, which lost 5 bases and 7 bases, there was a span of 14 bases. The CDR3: CASSQTGAFEAFF. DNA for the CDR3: TGTGCCAGCAGCCAGACAGGAGCGTTTGAAGCTTTCTTT.

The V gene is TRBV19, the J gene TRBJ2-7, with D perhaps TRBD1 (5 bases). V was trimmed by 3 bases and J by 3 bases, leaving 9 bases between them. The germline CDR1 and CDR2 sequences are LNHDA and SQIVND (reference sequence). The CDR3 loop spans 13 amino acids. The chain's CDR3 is CASSISGFYEQYF. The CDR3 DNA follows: TGTGCCAGTAGTATTTCAGGGTTCTACGAGCAGTACTTC.

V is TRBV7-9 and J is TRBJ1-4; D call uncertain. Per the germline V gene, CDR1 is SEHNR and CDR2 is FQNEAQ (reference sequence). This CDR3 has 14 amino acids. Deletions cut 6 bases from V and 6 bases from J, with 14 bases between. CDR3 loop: CASSYVVRDEKLFF. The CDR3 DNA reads TGTGCCAGCAGTTACGTCGTGAGGGATGAAAAACTGTTTTTT.

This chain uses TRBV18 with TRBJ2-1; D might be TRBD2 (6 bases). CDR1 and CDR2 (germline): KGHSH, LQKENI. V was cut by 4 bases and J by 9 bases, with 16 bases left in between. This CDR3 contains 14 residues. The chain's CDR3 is CASSQGSGESEQFF. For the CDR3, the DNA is TGTGCCAGCTCACAGGGATCGGGGGAAAGTGAGCAGTTCTTC.

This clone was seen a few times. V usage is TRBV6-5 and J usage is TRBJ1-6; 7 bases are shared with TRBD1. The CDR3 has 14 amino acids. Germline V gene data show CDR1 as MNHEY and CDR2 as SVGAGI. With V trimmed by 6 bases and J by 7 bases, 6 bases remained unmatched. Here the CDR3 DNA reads TGTGCCAGCAGGACCGGGACAGAGAATTCACCCCTCCACTTT. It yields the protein CASRTGTENSPLHF.

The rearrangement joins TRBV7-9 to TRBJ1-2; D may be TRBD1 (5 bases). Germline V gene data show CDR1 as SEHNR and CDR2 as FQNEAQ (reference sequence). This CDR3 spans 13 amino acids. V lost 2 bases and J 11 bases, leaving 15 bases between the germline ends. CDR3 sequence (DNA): TGTGCCAGCAGCTTATCGGGGGTAGATTCATACACCTTC. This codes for CASSLSGVDSYTF. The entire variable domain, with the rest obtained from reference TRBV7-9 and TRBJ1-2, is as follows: DTGVSQNPRHKITKRGQNVTFRCDPISEHNRLYWYRQTLGQGPEFLTYFQNEAQLEKSRLLSDRFSAERPKGSFSTLEIQRTEQGDSAMYLCASSLSGVDSYTFGSGTRLTVV.

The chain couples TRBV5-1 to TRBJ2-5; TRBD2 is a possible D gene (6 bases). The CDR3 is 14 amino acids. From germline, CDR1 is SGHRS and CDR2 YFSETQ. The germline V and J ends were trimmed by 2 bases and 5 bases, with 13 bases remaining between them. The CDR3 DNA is TGCGCCAGCAGCTTTGGCGGGATGAGGGAGACCCAGTACTTC. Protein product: CASSFGGMRETQYF.

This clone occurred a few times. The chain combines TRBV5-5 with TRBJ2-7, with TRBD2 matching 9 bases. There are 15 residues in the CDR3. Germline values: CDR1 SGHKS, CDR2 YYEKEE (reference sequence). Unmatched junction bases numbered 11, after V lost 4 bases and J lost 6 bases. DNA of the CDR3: TGTGCCAGCAGCCGGCGGGGGGGAGCTCCTTCCGAGCAGTACTTC. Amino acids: CASSRRGGAPSEQYF.

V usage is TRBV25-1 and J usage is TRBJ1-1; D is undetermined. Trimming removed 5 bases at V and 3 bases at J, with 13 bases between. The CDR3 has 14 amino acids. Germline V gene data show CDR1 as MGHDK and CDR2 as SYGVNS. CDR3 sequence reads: CASSSRTTYTEAFF. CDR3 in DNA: TGTGCCAGCAGTTCCAGGACTACCTACACTGAAGCTTTCTTT.

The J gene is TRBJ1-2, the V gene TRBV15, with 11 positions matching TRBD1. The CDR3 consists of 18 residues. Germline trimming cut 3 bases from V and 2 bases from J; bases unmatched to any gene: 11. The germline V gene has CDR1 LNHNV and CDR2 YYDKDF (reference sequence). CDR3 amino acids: CATSSFMDRGLLNYGYTF. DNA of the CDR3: TGTGCCACCAGCAGTTTCATGGACAGGGGGCTCTTAAACTATGGCTACACCTTC.

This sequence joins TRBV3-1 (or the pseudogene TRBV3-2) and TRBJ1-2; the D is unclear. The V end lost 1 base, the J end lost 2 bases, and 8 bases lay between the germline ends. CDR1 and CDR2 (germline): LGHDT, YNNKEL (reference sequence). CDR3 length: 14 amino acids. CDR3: CASSQAGQNYGYTF. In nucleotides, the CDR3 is TGTGCCAGCAGCCAAGCAGGCCAGAACTATGGCTACACCTTC.

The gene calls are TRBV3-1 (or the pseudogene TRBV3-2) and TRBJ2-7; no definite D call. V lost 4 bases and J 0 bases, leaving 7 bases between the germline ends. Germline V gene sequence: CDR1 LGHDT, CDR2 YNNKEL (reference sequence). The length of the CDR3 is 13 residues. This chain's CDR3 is CASSRLSSYEQYF. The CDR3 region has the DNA TGTGCCAGCAGCCGCTTGAGCTCCTACGAGCAGTACTTC.

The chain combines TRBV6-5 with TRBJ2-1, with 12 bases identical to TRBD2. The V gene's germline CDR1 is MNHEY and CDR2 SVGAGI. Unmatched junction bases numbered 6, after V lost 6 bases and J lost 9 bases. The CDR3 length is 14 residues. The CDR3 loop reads CASRSTSGSAEQFF. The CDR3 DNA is TGTGCCAGCAGATCGACTAGCGGGAGTGCTGAGCAGTTCTTC.

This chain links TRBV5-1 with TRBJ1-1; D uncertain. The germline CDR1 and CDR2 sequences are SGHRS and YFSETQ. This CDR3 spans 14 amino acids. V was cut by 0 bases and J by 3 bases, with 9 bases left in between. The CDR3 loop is CASSLAPGDTEAFF. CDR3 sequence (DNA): TGCGCCAGCAGCTTGGCCCCGGGTGACACTGAAGCTTTCTTT.

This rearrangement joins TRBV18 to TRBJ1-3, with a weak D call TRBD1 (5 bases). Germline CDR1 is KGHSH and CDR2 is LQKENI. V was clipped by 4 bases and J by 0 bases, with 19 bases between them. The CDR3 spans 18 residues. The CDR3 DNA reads TGTGCCAGCTCACTGAGACCAGGGTTTGATTACTCTGGAAACACCATATATTTT. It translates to CASSLRPGFDYSGNTIYF. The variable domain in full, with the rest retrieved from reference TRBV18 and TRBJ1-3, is NAGVMQNPRHLVRRRGQEARLRCSPMKGHSHVYWYRQLPEEGLKFMVYLQKENIIDESGMPKERFSAEFPKEGPSILRIQQVVRGDSAAYFCASSLRPGFDYSGNTIYFGEGSWLTVV.

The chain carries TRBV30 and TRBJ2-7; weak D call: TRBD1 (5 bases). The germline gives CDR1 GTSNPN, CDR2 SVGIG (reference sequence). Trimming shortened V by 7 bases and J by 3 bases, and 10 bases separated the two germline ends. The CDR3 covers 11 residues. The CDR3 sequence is CALGRGYEQYF. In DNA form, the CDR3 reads TGTGCCTTGGGAAGGGGCTACGAGCAGTACTTC.

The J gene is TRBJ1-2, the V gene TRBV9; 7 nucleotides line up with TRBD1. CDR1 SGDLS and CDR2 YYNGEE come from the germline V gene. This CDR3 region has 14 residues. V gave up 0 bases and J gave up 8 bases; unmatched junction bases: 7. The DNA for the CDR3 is TGTGCCAGCAGCGTAGCCGACAGGGCGGGGGGCTACACCTTC. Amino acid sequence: CASSVADRAGGYTF.

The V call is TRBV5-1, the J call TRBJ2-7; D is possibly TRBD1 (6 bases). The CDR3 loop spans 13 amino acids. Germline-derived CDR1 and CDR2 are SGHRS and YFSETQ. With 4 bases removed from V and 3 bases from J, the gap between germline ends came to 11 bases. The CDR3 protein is CASSPDRYYEQYF. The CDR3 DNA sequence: TGCGCCAGCAGCCCCGACAGGTACTACGAGCAGTACTTC.